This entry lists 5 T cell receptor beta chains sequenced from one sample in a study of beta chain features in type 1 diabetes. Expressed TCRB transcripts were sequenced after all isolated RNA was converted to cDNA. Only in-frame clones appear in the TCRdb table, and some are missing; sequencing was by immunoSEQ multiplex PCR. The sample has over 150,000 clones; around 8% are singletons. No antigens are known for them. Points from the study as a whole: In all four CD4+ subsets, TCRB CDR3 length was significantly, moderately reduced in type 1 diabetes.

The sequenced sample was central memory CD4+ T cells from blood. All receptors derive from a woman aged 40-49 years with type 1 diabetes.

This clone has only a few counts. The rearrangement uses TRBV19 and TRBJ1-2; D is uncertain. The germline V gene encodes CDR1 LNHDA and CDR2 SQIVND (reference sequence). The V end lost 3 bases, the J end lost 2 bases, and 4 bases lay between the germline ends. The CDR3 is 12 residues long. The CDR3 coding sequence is TGTGCCAGTAGTATGAGGAACTATGGCTACACCTTC. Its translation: CASSMRNYGYTF.

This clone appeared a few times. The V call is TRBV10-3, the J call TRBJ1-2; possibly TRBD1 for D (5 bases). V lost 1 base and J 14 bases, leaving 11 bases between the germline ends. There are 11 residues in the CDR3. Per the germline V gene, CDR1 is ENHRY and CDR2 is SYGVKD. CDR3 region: CAISELGGMTF. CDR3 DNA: TGTGCCATCAGTGAGTTGGGGGGAATGACCTTC.

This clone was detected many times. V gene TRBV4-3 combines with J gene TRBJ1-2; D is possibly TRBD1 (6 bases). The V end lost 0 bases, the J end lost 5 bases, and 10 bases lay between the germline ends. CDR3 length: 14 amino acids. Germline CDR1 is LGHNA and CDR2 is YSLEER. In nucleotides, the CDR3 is TGCGCCAGCAGCCAAGAGGTCCAGGGGTATGGCTACACCTTC. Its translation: CASSQEVQGYGYTF.

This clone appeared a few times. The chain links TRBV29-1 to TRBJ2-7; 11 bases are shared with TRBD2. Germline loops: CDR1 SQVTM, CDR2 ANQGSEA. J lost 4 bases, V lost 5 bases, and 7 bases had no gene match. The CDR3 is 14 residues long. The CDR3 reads CSVSPGTSGYEQYF. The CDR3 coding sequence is TGCAGCGTTAGTCCGGGGACTAGCGGATACGAGCAGTACTTC.

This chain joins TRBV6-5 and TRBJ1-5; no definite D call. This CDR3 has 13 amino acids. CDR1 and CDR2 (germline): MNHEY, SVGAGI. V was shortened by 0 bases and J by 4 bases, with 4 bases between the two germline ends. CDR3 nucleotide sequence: TGTGCCAGCAGTTACTCTTCGAATCAGCCCCAGCATTTT. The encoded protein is CASSYSSNQPQHF.